This T cell receptor (beta chain) was found in a study of blood T cell repertoires in COVID-19. Study in general: Acute and convalescent COVID-19 samples came from the United States, Italy and Spain.

Sequenced by immunoSEQ multiplex PCR; TCRdb stores in-frame clones only, minus some. The table shows about 380,000 clones, with 88% occurring only once. Germline V gene sequence: CDR1 SGDLS, CDR2 YYNGEE. The junction had 5 bases not matched to a gene; V was cut back by 0 bases and J by 3 bases. The CDR3 is 16 amino acids. Sample: PBMCs or T cells enriched from blood (not recorded which). The clonotype originates from a woman under 30 who had recovered from COVID-19. The rearrangement joins TRBV9 to TRBJ2-1; 8 bases agree with TRBD1. The CDR3 coding sequence is TGTGCCAGCAGCGTAGGGCAGGGGACAGGCTACAATGAGCAGTTCTTC. Protein: CASSVGQGTGYNEQFF.